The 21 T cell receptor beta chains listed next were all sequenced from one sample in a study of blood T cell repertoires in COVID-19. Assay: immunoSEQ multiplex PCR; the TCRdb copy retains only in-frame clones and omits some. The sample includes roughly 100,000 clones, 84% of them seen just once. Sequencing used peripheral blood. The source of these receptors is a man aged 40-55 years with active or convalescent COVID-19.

CDR3 coding DNA: TGCGCCAGCAGCTCCGGGACAGGGAAGGCAGGCTACACCTTC. Residues: CASSSGTGKAGYTF. This chain joins TRBV5-1 and TRBJ1-2; 9 nucleotides agree with TRBD1. This CDR3 spans 14 amino acids. J was trimmed by 8 bases and V by 3 bases; bases with no gene match: 8. Germline CDR1 reads SGHRS; CDR2 reads YFSETQ.

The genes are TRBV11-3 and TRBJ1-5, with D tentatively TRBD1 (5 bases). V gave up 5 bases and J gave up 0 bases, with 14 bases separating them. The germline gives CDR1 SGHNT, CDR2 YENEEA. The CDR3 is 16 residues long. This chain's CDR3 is CASSPLGDYSNQPQHF. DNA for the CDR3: TGTGCCAGCAGCCCCCTGGGGGACTATAGCAATCAGCCCCAGCATTTT.

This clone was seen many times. The CDR3 sequence is CASSSGQSLGEKLFF. CDR3 in DNA: TGCGCCAGCAGCTCAGGACAGTCTTTAGGGGAAAAACTGTTTTTT. V gene TRBV5-1 combines with J gene TRBJ1-4; tentatively, D is TRBD1 (6 bases). This CDR3 contains 15 residues. Between the trimmed V and J ends, which lost 3 bases and 8 bases, there was a span of 17 bases. Germline V gene sequence: CDR1 SGHRS, CDR2 YFSETQ.

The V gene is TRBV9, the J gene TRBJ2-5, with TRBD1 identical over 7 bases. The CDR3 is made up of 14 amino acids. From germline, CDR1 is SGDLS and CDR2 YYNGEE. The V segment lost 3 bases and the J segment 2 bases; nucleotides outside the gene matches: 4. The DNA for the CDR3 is TGTGCCAGCAGCGCCCAGGACAGGCAAGAGACCCAGTACTTC. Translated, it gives CASSAQDRQETQYF.

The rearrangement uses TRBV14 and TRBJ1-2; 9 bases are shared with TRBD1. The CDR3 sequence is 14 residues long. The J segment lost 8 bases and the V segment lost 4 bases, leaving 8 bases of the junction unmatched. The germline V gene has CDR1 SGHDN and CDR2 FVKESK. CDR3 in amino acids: CASSRGQGKGGYTF. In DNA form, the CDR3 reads TGTGCCAGCAGCCGGGGACAGGGAAAAGGGGGCTACACCTTC.

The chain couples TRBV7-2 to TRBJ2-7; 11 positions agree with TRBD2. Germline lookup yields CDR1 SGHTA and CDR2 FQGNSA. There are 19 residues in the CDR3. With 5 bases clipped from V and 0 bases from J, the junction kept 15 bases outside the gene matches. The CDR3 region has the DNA TGTGCCAGCAGCCGGCCTGGGACTAGCGGTGCTGAAAACTCCTACGAGCAGTACTTC. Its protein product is CASSRPGTSGAENSYEQYF.

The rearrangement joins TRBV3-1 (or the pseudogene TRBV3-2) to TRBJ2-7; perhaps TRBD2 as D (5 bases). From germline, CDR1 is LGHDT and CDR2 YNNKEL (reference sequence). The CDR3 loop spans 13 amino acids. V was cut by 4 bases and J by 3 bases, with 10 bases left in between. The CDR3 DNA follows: TGTGCCAGCAGCCTCACCGGGATCTACGAGCAGTACTTC. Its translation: CASSLTGIYEQYF.

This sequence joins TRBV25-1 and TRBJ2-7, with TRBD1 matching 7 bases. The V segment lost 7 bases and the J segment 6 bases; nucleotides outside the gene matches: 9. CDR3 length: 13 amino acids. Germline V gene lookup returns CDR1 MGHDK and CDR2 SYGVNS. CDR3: CASMGQFPFEQYF. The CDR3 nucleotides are TGTGCCAGCATGGGACAGTTCCCTTTCGAGCAGTACTTC.

The CDR3 spells CASSESPGANTEAFF. For the CDR3, the DNA is TGTGCCAGCAGTGAATCCCCCGGTGCGAACACTGAAGCTTTCTTT. V and J are TRBV25-1 and TRBJ1-1; D not resolved. This CDR3 spans 15 amino acids. Looked up from germline, CDR1 is MGHDK and CDR2 is SYGVNS. Trimming removed 1 base at V and 1 base at J, with 10 bases between. Based on the CDR3 plus reference TRBV25-1 and TRBJ1-1, the full variable domain is EADIYQTPRYLVIGTGKKITLECSQTMGHDKMYWYQQDPGMELHLIHYSYGVNSTEKGDLSSESTVSRIRTEHFPLTLESARPSHTSQYLCASSESPGANTEAFFGQGTRLTVV.

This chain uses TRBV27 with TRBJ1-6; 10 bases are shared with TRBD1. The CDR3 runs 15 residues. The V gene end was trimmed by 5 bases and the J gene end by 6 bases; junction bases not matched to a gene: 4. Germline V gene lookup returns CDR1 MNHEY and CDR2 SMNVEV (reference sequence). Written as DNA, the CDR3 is TGTGCCAGCAGTACCGGGACAGGGGTTAATTCACCCCTCCACTTT. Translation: CASSTGTGVNSPLHF.

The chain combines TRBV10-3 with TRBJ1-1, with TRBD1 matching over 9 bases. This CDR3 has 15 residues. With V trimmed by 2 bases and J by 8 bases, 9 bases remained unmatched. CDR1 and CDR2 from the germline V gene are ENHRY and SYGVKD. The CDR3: CAISEPGQGLDEAFF. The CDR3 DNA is TGTGCCATCAGTGAGCCGGGACAGGGACTCGACGAAGCTTTCTTT.

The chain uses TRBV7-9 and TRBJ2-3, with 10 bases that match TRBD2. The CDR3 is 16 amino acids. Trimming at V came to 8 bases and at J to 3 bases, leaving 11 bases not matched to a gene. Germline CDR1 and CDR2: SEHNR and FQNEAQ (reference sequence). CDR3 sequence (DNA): TGTGCCAGCTCCGGACTAGCGGACGAAGAGACAGATACGCAGTATTTT. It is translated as CASSGLADEETDTQYF.

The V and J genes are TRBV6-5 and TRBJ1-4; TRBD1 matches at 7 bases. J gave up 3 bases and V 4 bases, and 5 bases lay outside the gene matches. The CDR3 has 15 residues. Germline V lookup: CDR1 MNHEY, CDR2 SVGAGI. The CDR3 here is CASSSGQVPNEKLFF. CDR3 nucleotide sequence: TGTGCCAGCAGTTCAGGACAGGTGCCTAATGAAAAACTGTTTTTT.

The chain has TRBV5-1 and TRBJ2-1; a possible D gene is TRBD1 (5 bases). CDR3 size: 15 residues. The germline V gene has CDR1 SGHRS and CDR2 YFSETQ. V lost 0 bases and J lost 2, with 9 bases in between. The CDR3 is CASSLEGNPYNEQFF. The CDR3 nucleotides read TGCGCCAGCAGCTTGGAGGGGAACCCCTACAATGAGCAGTTCTTC.

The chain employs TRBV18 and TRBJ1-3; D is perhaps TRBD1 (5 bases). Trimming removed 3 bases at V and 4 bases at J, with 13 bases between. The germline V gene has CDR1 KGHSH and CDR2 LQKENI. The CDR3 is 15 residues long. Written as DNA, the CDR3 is TGTGCCAGCTCACCCCTTGCAGGGCCCGGAAACACCATATATTTT. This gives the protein CASSPLAGPGNTIYF.

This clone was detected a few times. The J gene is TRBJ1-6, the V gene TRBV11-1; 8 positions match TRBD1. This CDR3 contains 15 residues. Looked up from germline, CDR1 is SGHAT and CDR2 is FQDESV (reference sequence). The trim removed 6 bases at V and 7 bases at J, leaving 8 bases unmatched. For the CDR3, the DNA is TGTGCCAGCAGGTTGGACAGGGCGATGAATTCACCCCTCCACTTT. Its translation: CASRLDRAMNSPLHF.

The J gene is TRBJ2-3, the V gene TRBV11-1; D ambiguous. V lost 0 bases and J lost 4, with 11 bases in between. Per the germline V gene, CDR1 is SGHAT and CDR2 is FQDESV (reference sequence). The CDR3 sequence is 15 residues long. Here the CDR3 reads CASSLAESFADTQYF. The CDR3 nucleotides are TGTGCCAGCAGCTTAGCAGAGTCCTTCGCAGATACGCAGTATTTT.

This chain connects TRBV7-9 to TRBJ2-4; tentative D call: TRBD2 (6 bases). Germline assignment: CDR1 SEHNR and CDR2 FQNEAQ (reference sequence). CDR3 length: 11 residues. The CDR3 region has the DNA TGTGCAGCTCAGCGGGTGGGCATTCAGTACTTC. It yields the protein CAAQRVGIQYF.

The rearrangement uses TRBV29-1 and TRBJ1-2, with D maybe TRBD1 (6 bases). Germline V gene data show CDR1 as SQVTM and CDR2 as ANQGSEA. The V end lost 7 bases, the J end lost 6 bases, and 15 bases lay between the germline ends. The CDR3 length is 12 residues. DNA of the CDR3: TGCAGCGCTTGGGACATTACGGATGGCTACACCTTC. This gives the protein CSAWDITDGYTF.

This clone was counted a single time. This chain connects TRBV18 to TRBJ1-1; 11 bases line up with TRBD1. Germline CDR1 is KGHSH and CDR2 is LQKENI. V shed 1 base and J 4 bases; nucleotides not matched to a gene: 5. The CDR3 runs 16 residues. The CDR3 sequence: CASSPQRTGGITEAFF. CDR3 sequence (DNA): TGTGCCAGCTCACCACAAAGGACAGGGGGCATCACTGAAGCTTTCTTT.

The CDR3 region is CASSEGPYQPQHF. CDR3 DNA sequence: TGTGCCAGCAGTGAGGGGCCATATCAGCCCCAGCATTTT. The chain carries TRBV2 and TRBJ1-5, with D tentatively TRBD1 (5 bases). Trimming shortened V by 3 bases and J by 5 bases, and 8 bases separated the two germline ends. CDR1 SNHLY and CDR2 FYNNEI come from the germline V gene. The CDR3 extends over 13 amino acids.